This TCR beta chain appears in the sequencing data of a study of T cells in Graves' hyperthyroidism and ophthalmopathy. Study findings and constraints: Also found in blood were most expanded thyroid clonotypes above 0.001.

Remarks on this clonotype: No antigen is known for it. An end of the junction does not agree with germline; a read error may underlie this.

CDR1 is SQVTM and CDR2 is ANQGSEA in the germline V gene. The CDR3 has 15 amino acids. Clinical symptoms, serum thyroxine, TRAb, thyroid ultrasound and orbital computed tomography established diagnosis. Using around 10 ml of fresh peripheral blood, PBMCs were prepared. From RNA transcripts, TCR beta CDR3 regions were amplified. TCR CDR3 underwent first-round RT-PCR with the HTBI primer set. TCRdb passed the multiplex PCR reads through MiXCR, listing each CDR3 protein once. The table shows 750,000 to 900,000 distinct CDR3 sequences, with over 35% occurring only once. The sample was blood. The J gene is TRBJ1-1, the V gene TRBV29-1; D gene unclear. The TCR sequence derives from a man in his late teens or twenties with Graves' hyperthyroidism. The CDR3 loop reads CAWRTWRVGNTEAFF. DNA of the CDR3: TGTGCCTGGAGGACCTGGAGGGTAGGGAACACTGAAGCTTTCTTT.